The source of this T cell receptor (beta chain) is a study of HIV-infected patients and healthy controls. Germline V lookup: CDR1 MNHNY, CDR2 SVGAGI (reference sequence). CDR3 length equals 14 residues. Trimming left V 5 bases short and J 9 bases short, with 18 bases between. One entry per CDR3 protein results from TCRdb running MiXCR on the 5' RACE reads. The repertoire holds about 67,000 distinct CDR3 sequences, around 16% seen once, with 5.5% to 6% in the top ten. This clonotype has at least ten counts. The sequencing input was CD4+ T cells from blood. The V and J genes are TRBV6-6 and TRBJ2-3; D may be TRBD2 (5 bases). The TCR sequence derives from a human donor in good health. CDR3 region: CASSVGSGVDTQYF. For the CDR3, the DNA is TGTGCCAGCAGTGTTGGGTCCGGGGTTGACACGCAGTATTTT.